Shown below are 3 T cell receptor beta chains from a single sample sequenced in a study of chemoradiotherapy in HPV16-positive cancers (dated by TCRdb to the early 2020s). The library was produced with the immunoSEQ multiplex PCR assay. Held by TCRdb, this immuneACCESS table contains in-frame sequences only and omits some clones. Under half of the omission traces to an unresolved V gene where checked; the cause of the rest is unknown. The sample records 9,500 to 15,000 clones, roughly 73% of which are singletons. Approximately 0.98% of the sample comes from the top ten. The sample was collected from a patient who underwent chemoradiotherapy. These receptors originate from a human donor with HPV-associated anogenital cancer.

The DNA for the CDR3 is TGTGCCAGCAGCGGGGAACCCCCAGATACGCAGTATTTT. Translation: CASSGEPPDTQYF. V is TRBV5-4 and J is TRBJ2-3; D uncertain. Per germline, CDR1 SGHNT and CDR2 YYREEE (reference sequence). The CDR3 has 13 residues. V lost 4 bases and J lost 4, with 10 bases in between.

This rearrangement joins TRBV7-3 to TRBJ2-1; TRBD2 matches 9 bases. The CDR3 is 15 amino acids. Germline lookup yields CDR1 SGHTA and CDR2 FQGTGA. V shed 2 bases, J shed 2 bases, and the junction held 1 base outside the gene matches. The CDR3 coding sequence is TGTGCCAGCAGCTTAGGCGGGAGGGCCTACAATGAGCAGTTCTTC. Translation: CASSLGGRAYNEQFF.

The rearrangement joins TRBV15 to TRBJ2-1, with 9 bases aligning to TRBD1. V gave up 4 bases and J gave up 6 bases; unmatched junction bases: 10. This CDR3 has 16 amino acids. Germline V gene lookup returns CDR1 LNHNV and CDR2 YYDKDF (reference sequence). Here the CDR3 DNA reads TGTGCCACCAGCAAGCGCCGGGGACAGGGCATCAATGAGCAGTTCTTC. Its translation is CATSKRRGQGINEQFF.